This T cell receptor beta chain was recorded in a study of T cell changes during pregnancy in multiple sclerosis. Using immunoSEQ multiplex PCR, the repertoire was profiled, and TCRdb retains in-frame clones only, with some absent. The sample lists roughly 50,000 clones, 85% to 95% occurring once. V lost 6 bases and J lost 3; bases outside the gene matches: 8. In germline, CDR1 is LNHDA, CDR2 SQIVND (reference sequence). The CDR3 length is 15 residues. The sample consisted of CD8+ T cells from peripheral blood mononuclear cells, taken in the third trimester of pregnancy. This receptor was taken from a female donor with multiple sclerosis, enrolled in a pregnancy study. The chain has TRBV19 and TRBJ1-1, with 9 nucleotides matching TRBD1. CDR3 protein: CASSPDRGSYTEAFF. As DNA, the CDR3 is TGTGCCAGTAGCCCGGACAGGGGATCTTACACTGAAGCTTTCTTT. Combining the CDR3 with reference TRBV19 and TRBJ1-1 gives the whole variable domain DGGITQSPKYLFRKEGQNVTLSCEQNLNHDAMYWYRQDPGQGLRLIYYSQIVNDFQKGDIAEGYSVSREKKESFPLTVTSAQKNPTAFYLCASSPDRGSYTEAFFGQGTRLTVV.